The clone carrying this T cell receptor (beta chain) was detected many times. The antigen remains unidentified. This entry belongs to a study of early T cells in non-severe SARS-CoV-2 infection. Study overall: RNA in bulk from unsorted whole blood was sequenced, and chains were unpaired. Whole-study findings and limits: VDJdb-based annotation leaned toward anti-spike CD8 responses and missed private and CD4 specificities.

Researchers tagged individual cDNA molecules with unique molecular identifiers. In TCRdb, the 5' RACE reads were re-called with MiXCR into one record per CDR3 protein. The profile covers tens of thousands of distinct CDR3 sequences, with roughly 13% appearing a single time and roughly 10% taken by the ten largest. The clonotype comes from an adult who was a healthcare worker with PCR-confirmed SARS-CoV-2 infection or an uninfected control (not recorded which). Sequenced input: whole blood.

CDR3 residues: CSARPEVANVLTF. DNA of the CDR3: TGCAGTGCACGACCGGAGGTGGCCAACGTCCTGACTTTC. The chain joins TRBV20-1 to TRBJ2-6; D is possibly TRBD2 (5 bases). The ends were cut back, 6 bases at V and 6 bases at J, with 12 bases in the middle. Germline-derived CDR1 and CDR2 are DFQATT and SNEGSKA (reference sequence). The CDR3 runs to 13 residues.